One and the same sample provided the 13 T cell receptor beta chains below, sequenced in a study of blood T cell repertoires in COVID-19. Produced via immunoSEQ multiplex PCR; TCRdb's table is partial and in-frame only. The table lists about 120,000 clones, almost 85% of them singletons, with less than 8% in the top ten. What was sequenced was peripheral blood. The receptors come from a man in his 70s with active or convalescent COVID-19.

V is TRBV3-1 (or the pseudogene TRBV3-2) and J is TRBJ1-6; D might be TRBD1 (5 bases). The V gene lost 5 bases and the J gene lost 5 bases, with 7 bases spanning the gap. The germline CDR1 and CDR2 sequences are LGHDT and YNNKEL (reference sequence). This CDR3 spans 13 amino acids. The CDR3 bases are TGTGCCAGCAGCTTAGGGGATAATTCACCCCTCCACTTT. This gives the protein CASSLGDNSPLHF.

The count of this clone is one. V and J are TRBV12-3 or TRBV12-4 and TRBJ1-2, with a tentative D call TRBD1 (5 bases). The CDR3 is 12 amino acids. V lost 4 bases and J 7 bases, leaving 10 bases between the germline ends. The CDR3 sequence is CASSSSGIGYTF. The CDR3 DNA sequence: TGTGCCAGCAGTTCGTCAGGGATTGGCTACACCTTC.

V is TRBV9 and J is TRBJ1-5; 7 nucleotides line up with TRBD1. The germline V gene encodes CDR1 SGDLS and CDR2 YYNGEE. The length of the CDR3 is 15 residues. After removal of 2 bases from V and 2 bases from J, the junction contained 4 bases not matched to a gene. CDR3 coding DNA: TGTGCCAGCAGCGTCGGGGACAGTGGCAATCAGCCCCAGCATTTT. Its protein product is CASSVGDSGNQPQHF.

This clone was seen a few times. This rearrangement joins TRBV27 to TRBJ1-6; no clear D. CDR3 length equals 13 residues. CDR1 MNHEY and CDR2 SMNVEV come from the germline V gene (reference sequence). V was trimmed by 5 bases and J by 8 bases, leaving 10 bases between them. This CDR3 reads CASSAPPDSPLHF. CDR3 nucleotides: TGTGCCAGCAGTGCGCCCCCGGATTCACCCCTCCACTTT.

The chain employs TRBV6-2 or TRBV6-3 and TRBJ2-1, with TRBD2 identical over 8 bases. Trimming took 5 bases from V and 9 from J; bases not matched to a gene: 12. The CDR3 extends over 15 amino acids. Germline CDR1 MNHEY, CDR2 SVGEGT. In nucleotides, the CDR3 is TGTGCCAGCAGTACCGGGACTAGGAAGGGCGGTGAGCAGTTCTTC. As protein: CASSTGTRKGGEQFF.

The CDR3 protein is CASSEALLGLPSYNEQFF. CDR3 nucleotide sequence: TGTGCCAGCAGTGAAGCGCTTCTTGGACTCCCCTCCTACAATGAGCAGTTCTTC. The J gene is TRBJ2-1, the V gene TRBV2, with D possibly matching TRBD2 (5 bases). The CDR3 sequence is 18 residues long. Trimming pared 0 bases from V and 0 bases from J, leaving 15 bases between. Germline values: CDR1 SNHLY, CDR2 FYNNEI.

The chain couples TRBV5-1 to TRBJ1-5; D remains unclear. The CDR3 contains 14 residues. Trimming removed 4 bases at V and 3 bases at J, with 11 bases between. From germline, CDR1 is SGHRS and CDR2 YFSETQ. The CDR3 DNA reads TGCGCCAGCAGCGATGGGGAGGTCAATCAGCCCCAGCATTTT. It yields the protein CASSDGEVNQPQHF. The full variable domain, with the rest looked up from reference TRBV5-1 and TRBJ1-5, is KAGVTQTPRYLIKTRGQQVTLSCSPISGHRSVSWYQQTPGQGLQFLFEYFSETQRNKGNFPGRFSGRQFSNSRSEMNVSTLELGDSALYLCASSDGEVNQPQHFGDGTRLSIL.

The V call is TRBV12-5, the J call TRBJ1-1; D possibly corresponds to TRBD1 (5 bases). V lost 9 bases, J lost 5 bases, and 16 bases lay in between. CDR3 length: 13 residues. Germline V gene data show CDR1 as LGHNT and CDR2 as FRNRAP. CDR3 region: CASTQGGGTEAFF. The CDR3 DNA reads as TGTGCTAGCACCCAGGGAGGCGGAACTGAAGCTTTCTTT.

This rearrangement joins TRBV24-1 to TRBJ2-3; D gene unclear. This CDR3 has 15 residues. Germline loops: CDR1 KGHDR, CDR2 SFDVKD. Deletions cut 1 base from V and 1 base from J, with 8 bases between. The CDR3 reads CATSDFGSGTDTQYF. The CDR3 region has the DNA TGTGCCACCAGTGATTTTGGCTCAGGCACAGATACGCAGTATTTT.

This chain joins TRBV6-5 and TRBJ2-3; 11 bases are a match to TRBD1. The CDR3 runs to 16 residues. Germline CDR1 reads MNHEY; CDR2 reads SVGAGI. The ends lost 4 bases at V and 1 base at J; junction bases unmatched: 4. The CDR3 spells CASSSDRGRRTDTQYF. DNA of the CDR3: TGTGCCAGCAGTTCGGACAGGGGGCGCCGCACAGATACGCAGTATTTT.

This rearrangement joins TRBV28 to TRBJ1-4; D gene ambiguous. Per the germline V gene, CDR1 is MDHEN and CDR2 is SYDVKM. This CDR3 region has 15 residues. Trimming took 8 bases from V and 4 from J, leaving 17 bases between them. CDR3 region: CASQYSTGLNEKLFF. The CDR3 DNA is TGTGCCAGCCAGTACTCGACGGGTCTTAATGAAAAACTGTTTTTT.

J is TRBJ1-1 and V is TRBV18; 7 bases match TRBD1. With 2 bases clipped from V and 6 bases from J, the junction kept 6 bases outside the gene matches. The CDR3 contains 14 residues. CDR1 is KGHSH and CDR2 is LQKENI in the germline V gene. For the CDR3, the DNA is TGTGCCAGCTCACCAAGACAGGGAAATGCTGAAGCTTTCTTT. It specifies CASSPRQGNAEAFF.

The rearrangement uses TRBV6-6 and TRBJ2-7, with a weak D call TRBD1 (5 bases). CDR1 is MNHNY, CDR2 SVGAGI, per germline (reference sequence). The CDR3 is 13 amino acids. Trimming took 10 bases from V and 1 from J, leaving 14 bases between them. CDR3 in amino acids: CATHTAGSYEQYF. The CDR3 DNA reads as TGTGCCACCCACACGGCAGGGTCCTACGAGCAGTACTTC.